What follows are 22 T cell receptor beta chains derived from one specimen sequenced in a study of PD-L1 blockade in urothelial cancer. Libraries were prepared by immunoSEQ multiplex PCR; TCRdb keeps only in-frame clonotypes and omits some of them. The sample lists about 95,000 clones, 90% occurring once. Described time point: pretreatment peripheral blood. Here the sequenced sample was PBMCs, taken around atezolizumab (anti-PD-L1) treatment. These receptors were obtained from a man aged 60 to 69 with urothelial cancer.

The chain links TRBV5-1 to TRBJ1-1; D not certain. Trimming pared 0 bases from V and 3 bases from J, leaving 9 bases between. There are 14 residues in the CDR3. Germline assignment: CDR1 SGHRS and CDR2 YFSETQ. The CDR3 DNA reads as TGCGCCAGCAGCTTGGGTCAAGCGGACACTGAAGCTTTCTTT. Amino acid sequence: CASSLGQADTEAFF.

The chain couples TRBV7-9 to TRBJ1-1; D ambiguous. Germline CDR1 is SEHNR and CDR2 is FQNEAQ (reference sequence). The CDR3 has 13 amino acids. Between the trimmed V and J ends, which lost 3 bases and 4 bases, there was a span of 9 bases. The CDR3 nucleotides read TGTGCCAGCAGCTTTGGGCAGAGCACTGAAGCTTTCTTT. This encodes CASSFGQSTEAFF.

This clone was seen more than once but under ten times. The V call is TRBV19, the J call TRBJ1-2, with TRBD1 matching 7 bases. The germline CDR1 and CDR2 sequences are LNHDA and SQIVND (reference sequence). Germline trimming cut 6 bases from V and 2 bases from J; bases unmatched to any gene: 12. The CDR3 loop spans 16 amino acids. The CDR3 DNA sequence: TGTGCCAGTAGCCGCTCCCGACAGGGAGGCAACTATGGCTACACCTTC. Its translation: CASSRSRQGGNYGYTF.

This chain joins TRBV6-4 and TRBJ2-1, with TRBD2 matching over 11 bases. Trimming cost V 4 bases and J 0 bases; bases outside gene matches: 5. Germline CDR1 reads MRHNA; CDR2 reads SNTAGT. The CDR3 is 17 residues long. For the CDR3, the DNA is TGTGCCAGCAGTGCCACAACTAGCGGGAGCTCCTACAATGAGCAGTTCTTC. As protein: CASSATTSGSSYNEQFF.

CDR3 sequence (DNA): TGTGCCAGCAGCTTTGATCCCGCAGGGGGAGTCTACGAGCAGTACTTC. As protein: CASSFDPAGGVYEQYF. The chain joins TRBV5-6 to TRBJ2-7; TRBD1 agrees at 7 bases. In germline, CDR1 is SGHDT, CDR2 YYEEEE. V was pared by 2 bases and J by 3 bases, with 11 bases of the junction left unmatched. The CDR3 is 16 residues long.

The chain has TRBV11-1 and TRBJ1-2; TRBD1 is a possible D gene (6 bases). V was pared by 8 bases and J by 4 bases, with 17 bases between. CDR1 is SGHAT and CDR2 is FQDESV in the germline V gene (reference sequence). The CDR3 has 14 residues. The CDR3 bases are TGTGCCAGCGCGCCATTCGCGGGGGCCTATGGCTACACCTTC. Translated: CASAPFAGAYGYTF.

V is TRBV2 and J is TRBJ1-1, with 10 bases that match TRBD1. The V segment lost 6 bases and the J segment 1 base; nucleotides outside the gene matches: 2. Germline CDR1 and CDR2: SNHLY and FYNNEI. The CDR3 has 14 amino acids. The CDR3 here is CASRGQGPNTEAFF. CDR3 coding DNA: TGTGCCAGCAGGGGACAGGGGCCGAACACTGAAGCTTTCTTT.

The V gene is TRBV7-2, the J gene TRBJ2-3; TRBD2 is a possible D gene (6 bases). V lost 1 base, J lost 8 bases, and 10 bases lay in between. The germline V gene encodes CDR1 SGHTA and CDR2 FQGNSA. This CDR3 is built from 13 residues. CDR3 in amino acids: CASSLVGGRTQYF. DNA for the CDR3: TGTGCCAGCAGCTTAGTGGGGGGACGTACGCAGTATTTT.

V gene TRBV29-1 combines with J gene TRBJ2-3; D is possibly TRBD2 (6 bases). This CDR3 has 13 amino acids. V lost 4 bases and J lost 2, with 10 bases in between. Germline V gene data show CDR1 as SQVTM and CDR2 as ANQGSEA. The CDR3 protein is CSVVGRDTDTQYF. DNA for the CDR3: TGCAGCGTTGTGGGGCGGGACACAGATACGCAGTATTTT.

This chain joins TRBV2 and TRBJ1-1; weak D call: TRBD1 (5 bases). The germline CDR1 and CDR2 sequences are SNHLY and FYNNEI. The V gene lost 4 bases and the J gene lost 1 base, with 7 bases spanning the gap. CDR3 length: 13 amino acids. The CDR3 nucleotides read TGTGCCAGCAGTGTCGGGGGGAACACTGAAGCTTTCTTT. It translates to CASSVGGNTEAFF.

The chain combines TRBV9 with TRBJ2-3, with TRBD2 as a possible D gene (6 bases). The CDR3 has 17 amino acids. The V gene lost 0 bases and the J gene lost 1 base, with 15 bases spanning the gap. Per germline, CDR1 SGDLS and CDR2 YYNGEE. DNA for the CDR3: TGTGCCAGCAGCGTAGGGGAGGCCTCCTCTGGCACAGATACGCAGTATTTT. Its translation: CASSVGEASSGTDTQYF.

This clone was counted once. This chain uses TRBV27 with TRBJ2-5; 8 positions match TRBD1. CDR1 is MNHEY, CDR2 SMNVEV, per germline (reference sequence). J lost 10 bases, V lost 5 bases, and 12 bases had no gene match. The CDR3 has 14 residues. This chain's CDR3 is CASSTGTGISLQYF. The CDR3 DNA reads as TGTGCCAGCAGTACCGGGACAGGAATCAGCCTCCAGTACTTC.

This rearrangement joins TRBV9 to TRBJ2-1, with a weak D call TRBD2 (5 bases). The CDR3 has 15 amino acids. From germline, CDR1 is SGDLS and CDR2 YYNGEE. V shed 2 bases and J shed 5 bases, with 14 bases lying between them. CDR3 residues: CASSVQPGKDNEQFF. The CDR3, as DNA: TGTGCCAGCAGCGTTCAACCCGGGAAGGACAATGAGCAGTTCTTC.

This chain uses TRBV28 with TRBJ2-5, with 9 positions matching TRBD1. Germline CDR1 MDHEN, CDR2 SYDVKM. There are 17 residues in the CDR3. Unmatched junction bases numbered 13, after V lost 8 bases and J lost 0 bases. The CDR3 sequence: CASGSRDRDLYQETQYF. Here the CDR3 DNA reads TGTGCCAGCGGGTCCCGGGACAGGGATCTGTACCAAGAGACCCAGTACTTC.

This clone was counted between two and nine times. Here the CDR3 DNA reads TGTGCCAGCAGCTTAAGACAGAACACTGAAGCTTTCTTT. It is translated as CASSLRQNTEAFF. The V gene is TRBV7-3, the J gene TRBJ1-1, with unresolved D. The CDR3 sequence is 13 residues long. Germline V gene data show CDR1 as SGHTA and CDR2 as FQGTGA. V was cut by 1 base and J by 1 base, with 4 bases left in between.

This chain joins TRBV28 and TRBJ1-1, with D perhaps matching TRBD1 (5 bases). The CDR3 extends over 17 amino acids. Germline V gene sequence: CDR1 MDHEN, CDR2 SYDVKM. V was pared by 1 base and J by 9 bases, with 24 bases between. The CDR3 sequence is CASSLLSGTGTPQKAFF. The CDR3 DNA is TGTGCCAGCAGTTTATTGTCTGGGACTGGGACCCCGCAAAAAGCTTTCTTT.

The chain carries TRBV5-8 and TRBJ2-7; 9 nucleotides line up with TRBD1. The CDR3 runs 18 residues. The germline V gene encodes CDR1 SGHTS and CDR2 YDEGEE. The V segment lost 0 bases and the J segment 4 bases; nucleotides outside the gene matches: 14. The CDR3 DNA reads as TGTGCCAGCAGCTTGGAGCCTGGGGGACAGGGATTACGTTACGAGCAGTACTTC. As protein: CASSLEPGGQGLRYEQYF.

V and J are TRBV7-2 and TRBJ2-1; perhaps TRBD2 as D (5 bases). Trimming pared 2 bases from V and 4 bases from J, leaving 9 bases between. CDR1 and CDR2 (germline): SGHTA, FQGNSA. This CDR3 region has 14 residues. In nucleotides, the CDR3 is TGTGCCAGCAGCTTATCCACGGGGTACAATGAGCAGTTCTTC. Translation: CASSLSTGYNEQFF.

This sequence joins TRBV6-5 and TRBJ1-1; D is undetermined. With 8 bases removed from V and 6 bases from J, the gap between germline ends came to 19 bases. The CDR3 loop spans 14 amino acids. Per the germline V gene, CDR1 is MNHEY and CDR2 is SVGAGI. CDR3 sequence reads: CASSPSGLISEAFF. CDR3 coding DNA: TGTGCCAGCTCTCCCAGTGGACTGATCTCTGAAGCTTTCTTT.

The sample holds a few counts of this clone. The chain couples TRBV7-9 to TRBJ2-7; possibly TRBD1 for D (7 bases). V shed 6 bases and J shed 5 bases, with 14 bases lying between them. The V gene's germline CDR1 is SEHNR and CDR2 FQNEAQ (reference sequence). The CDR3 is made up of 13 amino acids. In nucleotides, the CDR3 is TGTGCCAGCAGACCGGGACAGCGGGACGAGCAGTACTTC. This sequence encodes CASRPGQRDEQYF.

CDR3 nucleotide sequence: TGTGCCAGCAGCCCACGGACTAGCGGGGATATTCTCCAAGAGACCCAGTACTTC. Translated: CASSPRTSGDILQETQYF. The chain links TRBV7-8 to TRBJ2-5; 12 bases align to TRBD2. Germline V CDR1 and CDR2: SGHVS, FQNEAQ. The CDR3 is 18 amino acids. The ends lost 5 bases at V and 1 base at J; junction bases unmatched: 11.

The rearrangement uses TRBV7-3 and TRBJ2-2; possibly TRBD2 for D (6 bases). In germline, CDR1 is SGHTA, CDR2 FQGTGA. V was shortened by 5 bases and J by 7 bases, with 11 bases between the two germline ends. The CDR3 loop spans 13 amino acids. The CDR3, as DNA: TGTGCCAGCAGCACAGGAGCGGGCGGGGAGCTGTTTTTT. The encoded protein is CASSTGAGGELFF.